This is a list of T cell receptor beta chains from one sample in a study of T cells in Graves' hyperthyroidism and ophthalmopathy. TCRdb fed the multiplex PCR reads into MiXCR, producing one record per CDR3 protein. Among roughly 640,000 distinct CDR3 sequences listed, approximately 16% were seen once. Input material: blood. The source is a middle-aged woman with Graves' ophthalmopathy. CDR3s include the opening cysteine and the closing phenylalanine or tryptophan. The D gene is left open where the match is weak. For some rows the clone size is stated as once, few or many, or as a class when expanded; others skip it.

J gene | V gene | clone size | D gene | CDR3 protein | CDR3 DNA
TRBJ2-3 | TRBV11-3 | many | TRBD2 | CASGTSGPDTQYF | TGTGCCAGTGGGACTAGCGGGCCGGATACGCAGTATTTT
TRBJ2-4 | TRBV3-1 | many | TRBD2 | CASSPGLAKAKNIQYF | TGTGCCAGCAGCCCAGGACTAGCCAAAGCCAAAAACATTCAGTACTTC
TRBJ2-3 | TRBV7-8 | many | . | CASSSGHLRVASTDTQYF | TGTGCCAGCAGCTCCGGACACCTACGAGTTGCTAGCACAGATACGCAGTATTTT
TRBJ2-5 | TRBV6-1 | many | . | CASSHAGGRGETQYF | TGTGCCAGCAGTCACGCAGGGGGGCGAGGAGAGACCCAGTACTTC
TRBJ2-5 | TRBV6-1 | many | TRBD2 | CASSEQRSSGVPQETQYF | TGTGCCAGCAGTGAACAGAGGTCCAGCGGGGTACCTCAAGAGACCCAGTACTTC
TRBJ2-1 | TRBV19 | . | TRBD2 | CASSVGLAVYNEQFF | TGTGCCAGTAGTGTGGGACTAGCGGTCTACAATGAGCAGTTCTTC
TRBJ2-3 | TRBV4-2 | . | TRBD2 | CASSQEGTSGRPDTQYF | TGTGCCAGCAGCCAAGAGGGGACTAGCGGGAGGCCAGATACGCAGTATTTT
TRBJ1-1 | TRBV27 | many | TRBD1 | CASSLEDRATEAFF | TGTGCCAGCAGTTTAGAAGACAGGGCGACTGAAGCTTTCTTT
TRBJ1-1 | TRBV20-1 | few | . | CSATGWSTEAFF | TGCAGTGCTACCGGTTGGAGCACTGAAGCTTTCTTT
TRBJ2-3 | TRBV7-9 | many | TRBD1 | CASSATGYGTDTQYF | TGTGCCAGCAGCGCGACAGGGTATGGTACAGATACGCAGTATTTT